This T cell receptor (beta chain) was sequenced during a study of shared T cell receptors in the human thymus. Produced via immunoSEQ multiplex PCR; TCRdb's table is partial and in-frame only. This table holds about 660,000 clones, 85% to 90% found once. The V and J ends lost 0 bases and 0 bases respectively, with 13 bases between them. Germline CDR1 and CDR2: SGHTS and YDEGEE. There are 17 residues in the CDR3. The same sample was also used in a study of human thymus T cells. That work adds: Thymic resections from corrective heart surgery supplied the tissue. Usage of V and J genes appeared biased in thymic and blood repertoires. Related research described thymic repertoires that were highly overlapping among unrelated individuals.

The sample was thymocytes. The gene calls are TRBV5-8 and TRBJ1-5, with a possible D match to TRBD1 (5 bases). This TCR was recovered from a boy under two years old with a congenital heart defect. Written as DNA, the CDR3 is TGTGCCAGCAGCTTGGGAACCGGGACTCATAGCAATCAGCCCCAGCATTTT. Its protein is CASSLGTGTHSNQPQHF.